One and the same sample provided the 6 T cell receptor beta chains below, sequenced in a study of immune cell composition in non-small cell lung cancer. Sequencing was performed with immunoSEQ multiplex PCR; in TCRdb, only in-frame clones are kept and a portion is missing. The table shows just over 7,500 clones, with around 78% occurring only once. The sequenced sample consisted of lung tumor tissue. The source is a human donor with non-small cell lung cancer.

The gene calls are TRBV6-1 and TRBJ1-2; TRBD1 matches 9 bases. Germline CDR1 and CDR2: MNHNS and SASEGT. Trimming at V came to 7 bases and at J to 3 bases, leaving 9 bases not matched to a gene. The CDR3 spans 15 residues. The CDR3: CASNSVGQGDYGYTF. The DNA of the CDR3 is TGTGCCAGCAATAGTGTGGGACAGGGAGACTATGGCTACACCTTC.

In this sample, this clone turned up once. The rearrangement joins TRBV30 to TRBJ1-2, with unresolved D. The V end lost 2 bases, the J end lost 0 bases, and 10 bases lay between the germline ends. Germline values: CDR1 GTSNPN, CDR2 SVGIG (reference sequence). The CDR3 covers 14 residues. CDR3 protein: CAWSRWYSNYGYTF. In nucleotides, the CDR3 is TGTGCCTGGAGTAGGTGGTATTCTAACTATGGCTACACCTTC.

There are a few counts of this clone. The chain joins TRBV7-9 to TRBJ2-1, with 10 nucleotides matching TRBD1. Germline trimming cut 5 bases from V and 10 bases from J; bases unmatched to any gene: 11. The germline V gene encodes CDR1 SEHNR and CDR2 FQNEAQ (reference sequence). The CDR3 is made up of 15 amino acids. CDR3 nucleotides: TGTGCCAGCAGCACCTCGACAGGGGGCAAAGGGGAGCAGTTCTTC. Translated: CASSTSTGGKGEQFF.

This clone has only a few counts. The J gene is TRBJ2-2, the V gene TRBV2; 7 positions match TRBD1. The V segment lost 5 bases and the J segment 10 bases; nucleotides outside the gene matches: 4. Germline CDR1 reads SNHLY; CDR2 reads FYNNEI. This CDR3 has 12 amino acids. CDR3 DNA sequence: TGTGCCAGCAGTCCCCAGGGGGAGGAGCTGTTTTTT. Translating gives CASSPQGEELFF.

The chain uses TRBV10-3 and TRBJ1-2, with no clear D. There are 13 residues in the CDR3. Germline CDR1 and CDR2: ENHRY and SYGVKD. V lost 3 bases, J lost 8 bases, and 13 bases lay in between. CDR3 DNA sequence: TGTGCCATCAGTGACCTCCCTGCGGGGGGCTACACCTTC. Encoded protein: CAISDLPAGGYTF.

V usage is TRBV11-3 and J usage is TRBJ1-5, with a tentative D call TRBD1 (5 bases). Germline-derived CDR1 and CDR2 are SGHNT and YENEEA. The V end was cut by 1 base, the J end by 2 bases, with 6 bases between. CDR3 length equals 14 residues. The CDR3 DNA is TGTGCCAGCAGCTTAGGGGGGGGCAATCAGCCCCAGCATTTT. It is translated as CASSLGGGNQPQHF.